This is a list of T cell receptor beta chains from one sample in a study of T cells in Graves' hyperthyroidism and ophthalmopathy. Via MiXCR, TCRdb re-called the multiplex PCR reads, giving one row per CDR3 protein. The sample has over 450,000 distinct CDR3 sequences; 15% to 20% are singletons. Material for sequencing was blood. Source of these receptors: a woman under 30 with Graves' ophthalmopathy. Both conserved end residues are part of each CDR3. D genes are given only for firm matches. Some rows mark clone size as missing; the rest say once, few, many or name a class of expanded clone.

D gene	clone size	J gene	V gene	CDR3 protein	CDR3 DNA
.	many	TRBJ2-7	TRBV6-2/TRBV6-3	CASRADGFYEQYF	TGTGCCAGCAGAGCGGACGGGTTCTACGAGCAGTACTTC
.	many	TRBJ1-4	TRBV27	CASSLQGPDEKLFF	TGTGCCAGCAGTTTACAGGGGCCGGATGAAAAACTGTTTTTT
.	many	TRBJ2-7	TRBV7-9	CASSVDYEQYF	TGTGCCAGCAGTGTGGACTACGAGCAGTACTTC
TRBD1	many	TRBJ1-4	TRBV24-1	CATSDQSPGQSNEKLFF	TGTGCCACCAGTGACCAAAGCCCGGGACAGAGTAATGAAAAACTGTTTTTT
.	many	TRBJ2-7	TRBV28	CASRPQGSQSYEQYF	TGTGCCAGCAGGCCCCAGGGGTCTCAATCCTACGAGCAGTACTTC
.	many	TRBJ2-3	TRBV28	CASSFMASTDTQYF	TGTGCCAGCAGTTTTATGGCATCCACAGATACGCAGTATTTT
.	many	TRBJ2-3	TRBV6-1	CASAASTDTQYF	TGTGCCAGCGCGGCTAGCACAGATACGCAGTATTTT
.	many	TRBJ2-1	TRBV7-3	CASSPVPMTVYNEQFF	TGTGCCAGCAGCCCAGTCCCTATGACGGTCTACAATGAGCAGTTCTTC
.	many	TRBJ1-1	TRBV11-2	CASSLSGGLGTEAFF	TGTGCCAGCAGCTTATCCGGCGGGTTGGGAACTGAAGCTTTCTTT
TRBD2	many	TRBJ2-1	TRBV20-1	CSASRAGVFRNEQFF	TGCAGTGCTAGTCGCGCGGGAGTGTTCCGAAATGAGCAGTTCTTC
.	many	TRBJ1-6	TRBV28	CASSFDTYNSPLHF	TGTGCCAGCAGTTTCGACACGTATAATTCACCCCTCCACTTT
.	many	TRBJ1-1	TRBV6-6	CASSYGTQNTEAFF	TGTGCCAGCAGTTACGGGACCCAGAACACTGAAGCTTTCTTT
.	few	TRBJ2-2	TRBV14	CASSQIRTGTGELFF	TGTGCCAGCAGCCAAATCAGGACGGGCACCGGGGAGCTGTTTTTT
TRBD1	many	TRBJ1-2	TRBV30	CAWMGQGIYGYTF	TGTGCCTGGATGGGACAGGGAATTTATGGCTACACCTTC
.	many	TRBJ2-7	TRBV20-1	CSARDPTGYEQYF	TGCAGTGCTAGAGATCCCACAGGCTACGAGCAGTACTTC
.	many	TRBJ1-1	TRBV3-1	CASSRGASNTEAFF	TGTGCCAGCAGTAGGGGTGCCTCGAACACTGAAGCTTTCTTT
TRBD1	few	TRBJ1-5	TRBV28	CASSPGWGLRQGQPQHF	TGTGCCAGCAGTCCCGGTTGGGGGCTACGACAGGGGCAGCCCCAGCATTTT
.	.	TRBJ2-7	TRBV27	CASTIWGGADEQYF	TGTGCCAGCACCATTTGGGGGGGCGCGGACGAGCAGTACTTC
TRBD2	many	TRBJ2-5	TRBV2	CASKGLAGQETQYF	TGTGCCAGCAAGGGACTAGCGGGACAAGAGACCCAGTACTTC
.	many	TRBJ2-3	TRBV2	CASLPGEGTDTQYF	TGTGCCAGCCTACCAGGGGAAGGCACAGATACGCAGTATTTT